These 15 T cell receptor beta chains originate from one sample sequenced in a study of blood T cell repertoires in COVID-19. The repertoire was sequenced with immunoSEQ multiplex PCR; TCRdb's copy has only in-frame clones and lacks some. Of roughly 200,000 clones listed, about 86% are singletons. Material: peripheral blood. The receptors come from a middle-aged man with active or convalescent COVID-19.

V usage is TRBV11-3 and J usage is TRBJ2-1; 11 bases line up with TRBD2. The CDR3 consists of 17 residues. V shed 5 bases, J shed 4 bases, and the junction held 10 bases outside the gene matches. CDR1 and CDR2 from the germline V gene are SGHNT and YENEEA. The CDR3 DNA reads as TGTGCCAGCAGCACGCCCCGACTAGCGGGGAGTTACAATGAGCAGTTCTTC. This codes for CASSTPRLAGSYNEQFF.

The chain joins TRBV4-1 to TRBJ1-2; D is perhaps TRBD1 (6 bases). V lost 4 bases and J lost 4, with 16 bases in between. This CDR3 spans 15 amino acids. Germline lookup yields CDR1 MGHRA and CDR2 YSYEKL. DNA of the CDR3: TGCGCCAGCAGCCCCCCCTGGGGGGGGGCCTATGGCTACACCTTC. Protein: CASSPPWGGAYGYTF.

The chain uses TRBV7-9 and TRBJ1-2; D is unclear. The ends were cut back, 5 bases at V and 7 bases at J, with 26 bases in the middle. Germline V gives CDR1 SEHNR, CDR2 FQNEAQ (reference sequence). The CDR3 length is 17 residues. The CDR3 reads CASSNYPVQVAGGGYTF. CDR3 nucleotide sequence: TGTGCCAGCAGCAATTACCCCGTCCAGGTGGCGGGAGGTGGCTACACCTTC.

The V and J genes are TRBV19 and TRBJ1-1, with TRBD1 matching 11 bases. CDR3 size: 15 residues. Unmatched junction bases numbered 4, after V lost 4 bases and J lost 3 bases. Germline V gene lookup returns CDR1 LNHDA and CDR2 SQIVND (reference sequence). The CDR3 nucleotides are TGTGCCAGTAGTACCGGACAGGGGGCATACACTGAAGCTTTCTTT. Translated: CASSTGQGAYTEAFF.

This chain joins TRBV24-1 and TRBJ1-4, with D tentatively TRBD1 (6 bases). Germline CDR1 is KGHDR and CDR2 is SFDVKD. The germline V and J ends were trimmed by 8 bases and 11 bases, with 17 bases remaining between them. The CDR3 totals 13 residues. This CDR3 reads CATTGEGVGKLFF. The CDR3 DNA follows: TGTGCCACCACCGGGGAGGGGGTAGGGAAACTGTTTTTT.

The V gene is TRBV15, the J gene TRBJ2-3, with D maybe TRBD2 (6 bases). CDR1 and CDR2 from the germline V gene are LNHNV and YYDKDF (reference sequence). The V gene lost 1 base and the J gene lost 0 bases, with 8 bases spanning the gap. This CDR3 is built from 15 residues. The CDR3 is CATSRGAGSTDTQYF. In DNA, the CDR3 is TGTGCCACCAGCAGAGGCGCGGGGAGCACAGATACGCAGTATTTT.

This chain joins TRBV7-3 and TRBJ2-1; the match to TRBD2 covers 7 bases. Germline V gene data show CDR1 as SGHTA and CDR2 as FQGTGA. The V gene end was trimmed by 6 bases and the J gene end by 2 bases; junction bases not matched to a gene: 10. This CDR3 region has 16 residues. The CDR3 DNA reads TGTGCCAGCAGTCGCAAGACTAGCCCCACCTACAATGAGCAGTTCTTC. Its translation is CASSRKTSPTYNEQFF.

J is TRBJ2-7 and V is TRBV11-1; 8 bases are shared with TRBD1. With 5 bases clipped from V and 2 bases from J, the junction kept 8 bases outside the gene matches. Germline V gives CDR1 SGHAT, CDR2 FQDESV (reference sequence). This CDR3 comprises 15 residues. This CDR3 is CASSIRQGRPYEQYF. The CDR3 bases are TGTGCCAGCAGCATCCGACAGGGGAGGCCCTACGAGCAGTACTTC. Looking up the rest from reference TRBV11-1 and TRBJ2-7 gives the full variable domain: EAEVAQSPRYKITEKSQAVAFWCDPISGHATLYWYRQILGQGPELLVQFQDESVVDDSQLPKDRFSAERLKGVDSTLKIQPAELGDSAMYLCASSIRQGRPYEQYFGPGTRLTVT.

This clone occurred a few times. This chain connects TRBV12-5 to TRBJ1-3; D gene ambiguous. Looked up from germline, CDR1 is LGHNT and CDR2 is FRNRAP. Trimming removed 3 bases at V and 4 bases at J, with 19 bases between. The CDR3 covers 17 residues. Written as DNA, the CDR3 is TGTGCTAGTGGTTTTAAGAGCGGGGAGGGCTCGGGAAACACCATATATTTT. This gives the protein CASGFKSGEGSGNTIYF.

V is TRBV18 and J is TRBJ1-1; the match to TRBD1 covers 9 bases. This CDR3 is built from 17 residues. V shed 1 base and J 7 bases; nucleotides not matched to a gene: 13. Per germline, CDR1 KGHSH and CDR2 LQKENI. The CDR3 here is CASSPRDRVGSLIEAFF. CDR3 DNA sequence: TGTGCCAGCTCACCACGGGACAGGGTAGGATCCTTGATTGAAGCTTTCTTT.

The chain recombines TRBV6-5 with TRBJ2-1, with D possibly TRBD2 on 5 matching bases. The CDR3 has 14 amino acids. Germline V gene lookup returns CDR1 MNHEY and CDR2 SVGAGI. V was shortened by 7 bases and J by 5 bases, with 15 bases between the two germline ends. The CDR3 sequence is CASMDRGFHNEQFF. The CDR3 DNA is TGTGCCAGCATGGATCGGGGTTTCCACAATGAGCAGTTCTTC.

The chain recombines TRBV5-6 with TRBJ2-3; 8 bases line up with TRBD1. The CDR3 covers 16 residues. The germline V gene has CDR1 SGHDT and CDR2 YYEEEE. V lost 2 bases to trimming and J lost 5 bases; unmatched junction nucleotides: 10. CDR3 sequence: CASSLTAAGGQDTQYF. The CDR3 bases are TGTGCCAGCAGCTTAACAGCAGCAGGGGGCCAAGATACGCAGTATTTT. The whole variable domain, filled in from reference TRBV5-6 and TRBJ2-3, reads DAGVTQSPTHLIKTRGQQVTLRCSPKSGHDTVSWYQQALGQGPQFIFQYYEEEERQRGNFPDRFSGHQFPNYSSELNVNALLLGDSALYLCASSLTAAGGQDTQYFGPGTRLTVL.

The chain carries TRBV6-2 or TRBV6-3 and TRBJ1-2; tentatively, D is TRBD1 (5 bases). The CDR3 extends over 12 amino acids. CDR1 is MNHEY and CDR2 is SVGEGT in the germline V gene. Trimming took 0 bases from V and 7 from J, leaving 6 bases between them. This chain's CDR3 is CASSYSTVGYTF. In DNA form, the CDR3 reads TGTGCCAGCAGTTACTCGACAGTTGGCTACACCTTC.

This chain uses TRBV9 with TRBJ2-7, with D uncertain. This CDR3 is built from 13 residues. The germline V gene has CDR1 SGDLS and CDR2 YYNGEE. Trimming shortened V by 3 bases and J by 3 bases, and 10 bases separated the two germline ends. The CDR3 spells CASSADPGYEQYF. In nucleotides, the CDR3 is TGTGCCAGCAGCGCCGACCCAGGCTACGAGCAGTACTTC.

DNA of the CDR3: TGTGCCAGCAGCCACCCACAGAGAAACTATGGCTACACCTTC. This sequence encodes CASSHPQRNYGYTF. This chain connects TRBV3-1 (or the pseudogene TRBV3-2) to TRBJ1-2; D remains ambiguous. V was shortened by 3 bases and J by 2 bases, with 10 bases between the two germline ends. CDR3 length: 14 residues. The germline gives CDR1 LGHDT, CDR2 YNNKEL (reference sequence).